What follows are 18 T cell receptor beta chains derived from one specimen sequenced in a study of cytomegalovirus exposure and HLA in healthy donors. PCR involved 60 Vbeta and 13 Jbeta primers. Method: immunoSEQ multiplex PCR; TCRdb's copy keeps in-frame clones and lacks some. The sample has over 100,000 clones, around 84% seen once. The sequenced sample was PBMCs. The receptors derive from a young woman in good health and CMV-seropositive.

Here the CDR3 DNA reads TGCAGCGTTGCCGGCAGGGGGTACGAGCAGTACTTC. As protein: CSVAGRGYEQYF. The chain employs TRBV29-1 and TRBJ2-7; 7 positions match TRBD1. Germline loops: CDR1 SQVTM, CDR2 ANQGSEA. There are 12 residues in the CDR3. V dropped 4 bases and J dropped 4; count of bases not matched to a gene: 4.

The rearrangement uses TRBV7-8 and TRBJ2-2, with a weak D call TRBD2 (5 bases). The CDR3 is made up of 14 amino acids. The V end lost 0 bases, the J end lost 4 bases, and 6 bases lay between the germline ends. The germline gives CDR1 SGHVS, CDR2 FQNEAQ. CDR3 coding DNA: TGTGCCAGCAGCTTAGCTACTAGCACCGGGGAGCTGTTTTTT. It specifies CASSLATSTGELFF.

This chain joins TRBV7-9 and TRBJ1-2; D gene uncertain. The germline CDR1 and CDR2 sequences are SEHNR and FQNEAQ (reference sequence). The CDR3 runs 10 residues. Written as DNA, the CDR3 is TGTTCCTCCGGAGGGTACGGCTACACCTTC. Protein: CSSGGYGYTF.

This rearrangement joins TRBV11-2 to TRBJ2-3, with 8 bases that match TRBD1. Unmatched junction bases numbered 6, after V lost 1 base and J lost 3 bases. The CDR3 totals 16 residues. Germline V gene data show CDR1 as SGHAT and CDR2 as FQNNGV. CDR3 DNA sequence: TGTGCCAGCAGCTTAGTTCAGGGGGCAGGGACAGATACGCAGTATTTT. It translates to CASSLVQGAGTDTQYF.

The rearrangement uses TRBV29-1 and TRBJ1-3; D is perhaps TRBD1 (5 bases). CDR1 and CDR2 (germline): SQVTM, ANQGSEA. This CDR3 comprises 13 residues. With 6 bases removed from V and 1 base from J, the gap between germline ends came to 10 bases. This chain's CDR3 is CSVQGASGNTIYF. CDR3 sequence (DNA): TGCAGCGTGCAAGGGGCATCTGGAAACACCATATATTTT.

This clone has more than one count but fewer than ten. The CDR3 DNA follows: TGTGCCAGCAGCTCCTTAGTACAGGGCCCAGATACGCAGTATTTT. Translated, it gives CASSSLVQGPDTQYF. This chain uses TRBV7-2 with TRBJ2-3, with D tentatively TRBD1 (6 bases). Germline V lookup: CDR1 SGHTA, CDR2 FQGNSA. This CDR3 spans 15 amino acids. V was shortened by 4 bases and J by 4 bases, with 15 bases between the two germline ends.

This rearrangement joins TRBV5-6 to TRBJ2-7; 10 bases map to TRBD1. The V segment lost 4 bases and the J segment 7 bases; nucleotides outside the gene matches: 14. This CDR3 spans 16 amino acids. In germline, CDR1 is SGHDT, CDR2 YYEEEE. CDR3 sequence (DNA): TGTGCCAGCAGCCCCAACTACGGGACAGGGGCTCGGGAGCAGTACTTC. This codes for CASSPNYGTGAREQYF.

In this sample, this clone turned up a few times. The chain employs TRBV15 and TRBJ1-2; the D gene is possibly TRBD1 (6 bases). CDR1 and CDR2 from the germline V gene are LNHNV and YYDKDF (reference sequence). The CDR3 is made up of 13 amino acids. V was pared by 3 bases and J by 7 bases, with 12 bases between. Written as DNA, the CDR3 is TGTGCCACCAGCAGCGGGACAAACAGTGGCTACACCTTC. Residues: CATSSGTNSGYTF.

The rearrangement joins TRBV19 to TRBJ2-5, with 10 bases aligning to TRBD2. Looked up from germline, CDR1 is LNHDA and CDR2 is SQIVND (reference sequence). The CDR3 has 17 residues. V dropped 5 bases and J dropped 3; count of bases not matched to a gene: 12. The CDR3 is CASSPSWASGGEETQYF. The CDR3 bases are TGTGCCAGTAGTCCCAGTTGGGCTAGCGGGGGTGAAGAGACCCAGTACTTC.

The V call is TRBV4-2, the J call TRBJ2-7; tentatively, D is TRBD1 (6 bases). Per germline, CDR1 LGHNA and CDR2 YNFKEQ. This CDR3 is built from 14 residues. The V gene lost 4 bases and the J gene lost 1 base, with 11 bases spanning the gap. The CDR3 DNA follows: TGTGCCAGCAGCCCAACGACAGGTTCCTACGAGCAGTACTTC. This codes for CASSPTTGSYEQYF.

The chain uses TRBV11-3 and TRBJ2-2; 13 bases are shared with TRBD2. V gave up 5 bases and J gave up 6 bases; unmatched junction bases: 6. Germline V gives CDR1 SGHNT, CDR2 YENEEA. The CDR3 contains 16 residues. CDR3 sequence reads: CASSAELAGGPGELFF. The CDR3 bases are TGTGCCAGCAGCGCCGAACTAGCGGGGGGGCCCGGGGAGCTGTTTTTT. Combining the CDR3 with reference TRBV11-3 and TRBJ2-2 gives the whole variable domain EAGVVQSPRYKIIEKKQPVAFWCNPISGHNTLYWYLQNLGQGPELLIRYENEEAVDDSQLPKDRFSAERLKGVDSTLKIQPAELGDSAVYLCASSAELAGGPGELFFGEGSRLTVL.

This clone was seen a few times. The chain joins TRBV4-1 to TRBJ1-4; TRBD1 matches at 7 bases. CDR3 length equals 19 residues. Germline loops: CDR1 MGHRA, CDR2 YSYEKL. J lost 3 bases, V lost 1 base, and 14 bases had no gene match. In DNA form, the CDR3 reads TGCGCCAGCAGCCAAGTCGGTGGCTCTAGACAGGGACCTAATGAAAAACTGTTTTTT. It is translated as CASSQVGGSRQGPNEKLFF.

V is TRBV7-2 and J is TRBJ1-2, with D possibly matching TRBD1 (5 bases). The V end lost 6 bases, the J end lost 3 bases, and 29 bases lay between the germline ends. The length of the CDR3 is 19 residues. Germline V CDR1 and CDR2: SGHTA, FQGNSA. CDR3 loop: CASRTETTVWGGWDYGYTF. The DNA of the CDR3 is TGTGCCAGCAGAACCGAGACGACAGTTTGGGGAGGTTGGGACTATGGCTACACCTTC.

This clone has just one count. The V and J genes are TRBV5-4 and TRBJ2-3; 8 nucleotides line up with TRBD2. CDR3 length: 17 amino acids. Trimming removed 0 bases from V and 4 bases from J; junction bases left unmatched: 10. Germline values: CDR1 SGHNT, CDR2 YYREEE (reference sequence). The CDR3 loop is CASSLGGAAGEADTQYF. The CDR3 region has the DNA TGTGCCAGCAGCTTGGGGGGTGCAGCGGGGGAAGCAGATACGCAGTATTTT.

This sequence joins TRBV5-1 and TRBJ2-7; D might be TRBD1 (7 bases). The V end lost 0 bases, the J end lost 6 bases, and 16 bases lay between the germline ends. Germline V lookup: CDR1 SGHRS, CDR2 YFSETQ. The CDR3 has 15 residues. CDR3 protein: CASSLAQGGRSEQYF. CDR3 in DNA: TGCGCCAGCAGCTTGGCCCAGGGGGGTAGGAGCGAGCAGTACTTC.

This clone was observed a handful of times. The gene calls are TRBV10-3 and TRBJ2-5; 7 nucleotides match TRBD1. This CDR3 contains 13 residues. CDR1 is ENHRY and CDR2 is SYGVKD in the germline V gene. V shed 9 bases and J 5 bases; nucleotides not matched to a gene: 9. The CDR3 is CAIGDSQRETQYF. The CDR3 coding sequence is TGTGCCATAGGGGACAGCCAAAGGGAGACCCAGTACTTC.

The chain carries TRBV15 and TRBJ2-7; D perhaps matches TRBD1 (6 bases). Trimming took off 0 bases at V and 4 bases at J, with 13 bases between the two ends. The CDR3 totals 15 residues. Germline CDR1 and CDR2: LNHNV and YYDKDF (reference sequence). DNA of the CDR3: TGTGCCACCAGCAGAGATGGGCAGGGGAATTACGAGCAGTACTTC. Residues: CATSRDGQGNYEQYF. Full variable domain (outside the CDR3, taken from reference TRBV15 and TRBJ2-7): DAMVIQNPRYQVTQFGKPVTLSCSQTLNHNVMYWYQQKSSQAPKLLFHYYDKDFNNEADTPDNFQSRRPNTSFCFLDIRSPGLGDTAMYLCATSRDGQGNYEQYFGPGTRLTVT.

The chain couples TRBV5-5 to TRBJ2-5; D is ambiguous. Trimming cost V 0 bases and J 1 base, with 4 bases left between them. Germline CDR1 reads SGHKS; CDR2 reads YYEKEE (reference sequence). This CDR3 comprises 13 residues. CDR3 sequence reads: CASSLGSQETQYF. CDR3 bases: TGTGCCAGCAGCTTGGGTAGCCAAGAGACCCAGTACTTC. The variable domain in full, with the rest retrieved from reference TRBV5-5 and TRBJ2-5, is DAGVTQSPTHLIKTRGQQVTLRCSPISGHKSVSWYQQVLGQGPQFIFQYYEKEERGRGNFPDRFSARQFPNYSSELNVNALLLGDSALYLCASSLGSQETQYFGPGTRLLVL.